Included here is one T cell receptor beta chain sequence, with context. Antigen specificity is unknown. Every CD8+ T cell subset underwent triplicate sorting at some 300,000 cells apiece. The CDR3 contains 14 residues. Germline values: CDR1 SNHLY, CDR2 FYNNEI. This record comes from a study of CXCR3-negative and CXCR3-positive naive CD8 T cells. Whole-study results and caveats: Comparably high diversity was seen in both naive subsets, and much lower diversity in memory CD8+ cells.

The TRB cDNA libraries were prepared by 5' RACE with UMI labels. TCRdb re-called the 5' RACE reads and shows each CDR3 protein once, DNA omitted. This sample's table reports 56,000 or so distinct CDR3 sequences. This chain joins TRBV2 and TRBJ1-1; absent DNA, TCRdb's TRBD1 call cannot be checked. The sequencing sample was made of memory CD8+ T cells from blood. This TCR came from a human donor in good health. Some clones in this sample may be carry-over from other donors' samples. CDR3 protein: CASSETGSNTEAFF.